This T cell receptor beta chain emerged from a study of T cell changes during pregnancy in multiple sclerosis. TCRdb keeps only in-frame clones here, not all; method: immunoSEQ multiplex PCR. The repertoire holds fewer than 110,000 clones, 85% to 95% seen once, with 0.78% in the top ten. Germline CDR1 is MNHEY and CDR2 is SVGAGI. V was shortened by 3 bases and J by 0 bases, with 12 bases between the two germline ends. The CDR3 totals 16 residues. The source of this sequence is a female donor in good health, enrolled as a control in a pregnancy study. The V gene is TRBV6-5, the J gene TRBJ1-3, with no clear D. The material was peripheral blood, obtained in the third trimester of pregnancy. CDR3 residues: CASSYRSGISGNTIYF. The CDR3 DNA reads TGTGCCAGCAGTTATCGGTCCGGGATCTCTGGAAACACCATATATTTT.